This passage covers 13 T cell receptor beta chains from one sample sequenced in a study of blood T cell repertoires in COVID-19. Data came from immunoSEQ multiplex PCR; TCRdb stores just in-frame clones and leaves some out. The table has some 83,000 clones, 84% seen once; the top ten hold 3.5%. Sample: peripheral blood. These TCRs come from a man in his fifties or sixties with acute or convalescent COVID-19.

The rearrangement links TRBV12-3 or TRBV12-4 to TRBJ2-1; 11 bases are shared with TRBD2. V lost 3 bases to trimming and J lost 10 bases; unmatched junction nucleotides: 2. The CDR3 runs 13 residues. Written as DNA, the CDR3 is TGTGCCAGCAGTTTTCTAGCGGGAGGCGAGCAGTTCTTC. This translates into CASSFLAGGEQFF.

V usage is TRBV2 and J usage is TRBJ2-5; 10 nucleotides agree with TRBD2. Trimming removed 6 bases from V and 1 base from J; junction bases left unmatched: 5. Germline V gene data show CDR1 as SNHLY and CDR2 as FYNNEI. CDR3 length: 15 residues. The CDR3, as DNA: TGTGCCAGCAGCGCCGCTAGCGGGGGCCAAGAGACCCAGTACTTC. Its protein product is CASSAASGGQETQYF. Full variable domain (outside the CDR3, taken from reference TRBV2 and TRBJ2-5): EPEVTQTPSHQVTQMGQEVILRCVPISNHLYFYWYRQILGQKVEFLVSFYNNEISEKSEIFDDQFSVERPDGSNFTLKIRSTKLEDSAMYFCASSAASGGQETQYFGPGTRLLVL.

This chain links TRBV3-1 (or the pseudogene TRBV3-2) with TRBJ2-3; 9 bases align to TRBD2. Germline V lookup: CDR1 LGHDT, CDR2 YNNKEL (reference sequence). This CDR3 contains 17 residues. The junction had 12 bases not matched to a gene; V was cut back by 4 bases and J by 4 bases. The CDR3 coding sequence is TGTGCCAGCAGCCCAGTACGGGCCAGCGGGAGGCCAGATACGCAGTATTTT. This sequence encodes CASSPVRASGRPDTQYF.

A remark on this clone: Its ends do not fully match the called genes, so a read error is possible. V usage is TRBV10-3 and J usage is TRBJ2-1; 7 bases match TRBD1. From germline, CDR1 is ENHRY and CDR2 SYGVKD. The CDR3 extends over 16 amino acids. CDR3 protein: CAISESTGTAYNEQFF. The CDR3 DNA follows: TGTGCCATCAGCGAGTCTACCGGGACAGCTTACAATGAGCAGTTCTTC.

The chain employs TRBV3-1 (or the pseudogene TRBV3-2) and TRBJ2-7; D may be TRBD1 (6 bases). Trimming took off 1 base at V and 4 bases at J, with 8 bases between the two ends. CDR3 length: 13 residues. Germline V lookup: CDR1 LGHDT, CDR2 YNNKEL (reference sequence). The CDR3 loop is CASSQGTVYEQYF. DNA of the CDR3: TGTGCCAGCAGCCAAGGGACAGTATACGAGCAGTACTTC.

V is TRBV7-9 and J is TRBJ2-7; perhaps TRBD2 as D (5 bases). With 1 base removed from V and 5 bases from J, the gap between germline ends came to 15 bases. The CDR3 contains 15 residues. Germline V CDR1 and CDR2: SEHNR, FQNEAQ (reference sequence). CDR3 region: CASSLGGKRTDEQYF. In nucleotides, the CDR3 is TGTGCCAGCAGCTTAGGAGGGAAGAGAACGGACGAGCAGTACTTC.

The chain links TRBV14 to TRBJ2-5; no clear D. V was trimmed by 0 bases and J by 5 bases, leaving 13 bases between them. The CDR3 runs 15 residues. Germline values: CDR1 SGHDN, CDR2 FVKESK. This CDR3 is CASSQDTGFRETQYF. The DNA for the CDR3 is TGTGCCAGCAGCCAAGATACCGGGTTTCGGGAGACCCAGTACTTC.

The chain joins TRBV19 to TRBJ1-2; no clear D gene. CDR3 size: 15 residues. Looked up from germline, CDR1 is LNHDA and CDR2 is SQIVND (reference sequence). V lost 1 base, J lost 5 bases, and 14 bases lay in between. The CDR3 here is CASSIGSESAYGYTF. CDR3 in DNA: TGTGCCAGTAGTATAGGGAGCGAATCGGCATATGGCTACACCTTC.

This chain joins TRBV12-3 or TRBV12-4 and TRBJ2-7; TRBD1 aligns across 8 bases. Trimming removed 6 bases from V and 5 bases from J; junction bases left unmatched: 3. The CDR3 extends over 12 amino acids. The CDR3 reads CASSRTGNEQYF. For the CDR3, the DNA is TGTGCCAGCAGCCGGACAGGGAACGAGCAGTACTTC.

V is TRBV11-3 and J is TRBJ2-1; perhaps TRBD2 as D (6 bases). Trimming took off 4 bases at V and 7 bases at J, with 20 bases between the two ends. This CDR3 is 16 amino acids long. Germline CDR1 reads SGHNT; CDR2 reads YENEEA. DNA of the CDR3: TGTGCCAGCAGCTCGCAGTGGGACTCAAGAAATAATGAGCAGTTCTTC. Amino acid sequence: CASSSQWDSRNNEQFF. Full variable domain (rest looked up from reference TRBV11-3 and TRBJ2-1): EAGVVQSPRYKIIEKKQPVAFWCNPISGHNTLYWYLQNLGQGPELLIRYENEEAVDDSQLPKDRFSAERLKGVDSTLKIQPAELGDSAVYLCASSSQWDSRNNEQFFGPGTRLTVL.

The J gene is TRBJ2-4, the V gene TRBV29-1; 9 bases are shared with TRBD1. The trim removed 8 bases at V and 0 bases at J, leaving 14 bases unmatched. Germline assignment: CDR1 SQVTM and CDR2 ANQGSEA. The CDR3 totals 17 residues. For the CDR3, the DNA is TGCAGCCCTGAGACATCGGGACAGGGTCTAGCCAAAAACATTCAGTACTTC. It translates to CSPETSGQGLAKNIQYF.

The chain couples TRBV19 to TRBJ1-1, with a tentative D call TRBD1 (6 bases). The CDR3 sequence is 14 residues long. The V gene's germline CDR1 is LNHDA and CDR2 SQIVND (reference sequence). Trimming left V 5 bases short and J 1 base short, with 11 bases between. CDR3 protein: CASSPDRTNTEAFF. CDR3 DNA: TGTGCCAGTAGTCCAGACAGGACGAACACTGAAGCTTTCTTT.

This chain joins TRBV4-1 and TRBJ2-5; 10 bases agree with TRBD2. Germline CDR1 MGHRA, CDR2 YSYEKL. CDR3 length: 16 amino acids. The V gene end was trimmed by 0 bases and the J gene end by 4 bases; junction bases not matched to a gene: 5. In DNA form, the CDR3 reads TGCGCCAGCAGCCAAGAGGCTAGCGGGAGTTTAGAGACCCAGTACTTC. Encoded protein: CASSQEASGSLETQYF.